A single sample is the source of the 18 T cell receptor beta chains below, sequenced in a study of blood T cell repertoires in COVID-19. Sequencing used immunoSEQ multiplex PCR; TCRdb keeps in-frame clones, though not all of them. The data show a few hundred thousand clones, approximately 89% seen once. The sequenced sample was PBMCs or T cells enriched from blood (not recorded which). The receptors derive from a woman aged 50 to 65 who had been exposed to COVID-19.

J is TRBJ1-1 and V is TRBV6-5; maybe TRBD1 (5 bases). The germline V gene encodes CDR1 MNHEY and CDR2 SVGAGI. V gave up 0 bases and J gave up 0 bases, with 8 bases separating them. CDR3 size: 15 residues. The CDR3 coding sequence is TGTGCCAGCAGTTACTCGGGGCAACTGAACACTGAAGCTTTCTTT. This gives the protein CASSYSGQLNTEAFF.

The rearrangement links TRBV18 to TRBJ1-1, with 9 bases fitting TRBD1. The CDR3 is 17 amino acids. V shed 1 base, J shed 5 bases, and the junction held 11 bases outside the gene matches. Germline V gives CDR1 KGHSH, CDR2 LQKENI. CDR3 amino acids: CASSPLGQGIVGTEAFF. In DNA, the CDR3 is TGTGCCAGCTCACCACTCGGACAGGGGATCGTGGGGACTGAAGCTTTCTTT. The variable domain in full, with the rest retrieved from reference TRBV18 and TRBJ1-1, is NAGVMQNPRHLVRRRGQEARLRCSPMKGHSHVYWYRQLPEEGLKFMVYLQKENIIDESGMPKERFSAEFPKEGPSILRIQQVVRGDSAAYFCASSPLGQGIVGTEAFFGQGTRLTVV.

The genes are TRBV6-5 and TRBJ2-3, with D tentatively TRBD2 (6 bases). Trimming took 4 bases from V and 4 from J, leaving 12 bases between them. The CDR3 has 14 amino acids. CDR1 is MNHEY and CDR2 is SVGAGI in the germline V gene. CDR3 in DNA: TGTGCCAGCAGTTCGGCCGGGACTGCAGATACGCAGTATTTT. Translation: CASSSAGTADTQYF.

This clone was observed a handful of times. The chain couples TRBV6-5 to TRBJ1-2; a weak D match, TRBD1 (6 bases). CDR1 and CDR2 from the germline V gene are MNHEY and SVGAGI. The CDR3 sequence is 13 residues long. Trimming pared 6 bases from V and 4 bases from J, leaving 12 bases between. CDR3 loop: CASRGAQSYGYTF. CDR3 coding DNA: TGTGCCAGCAGGGGGGCGCAGAGCTATGGCTACACCTTC.

The chain employs TRBV27 and TRBJ2-5; 9 bases are a match to TRBD1. Losses at the gene ends were 5 bases for V and 5 bases for J; bases not matched to a gene: 18. Germline loops: CDR1 MNHEY, CDR2 SMNVEV (reference sequence). The CDR3 length is 18 residues. The CDR3 sequence is CASSKSKTPGQGTETQYF. The CDR3 coding sequence is TGTGCCAGCAGTAAAAGTAAAACGCCGGGACAGGGAACCGAGACCCAGTACTTC.

This clone was observed a handful of times. The rearrangement links TRBV28 to TRBJ1-5; 10 bases line up with TRBD1. With V trimmed by 6 bases and J by 5 bases, 7 bases remained unmatched. The germline V gene encodes CDR1 MDHEN and CDR2 SYDVKM. The CDR3 loop spans 15 amino acids. CDR3 region: CASSVAGQGYQPQHF. The CDR3 coding sequence is TGTGCCAGCAGCGTCGCGGGACAGGGGTATCAGCCCCAGCATTTT.

The rearrangement joins TRBV3-1 (or the pseudogene TRBV3-2) to TRBJ2-7; TRBD1 aligns across 8 bases. V shed 4 bases and J 5 bases; nucleotides not matched to a gene: 7. The CDR3 contains 14 residues. Germline CDR1 and CDR2: LGHDT and YNNKEL (reference sequence). The CDR3 region has the DNA TGTGCCAGCAGCCTACGACAGGGGATCCACGAGCAGTACTTC. It is translated as CASSLRQGIHEQYF.

The V call is TRBV4-1, the J call TRBJ1-2; TRBD1 matches 9 bases. V shed 2 bases and J 4 bases; nucleotides not matched to a gene: 8. Germline CDR1 MGHRA, CDR2 YSYEKL. CDR3 length: 16 amino acids. The CDR3 reads CASSQPGQGHVYGYTF. CDR3 coding DNA: TGCGCCAGCAGCCAACCGGGACAGGGACATGTCTATGGCTACACCTTC.

V usage is TRBV19 and J usage is TRBJ1-1, with TRBD1 matching 7 bases. Trimming removed 3 bases from V and 4 bases from J; junction bases left unmatched: 5. Looked up from germline, CDR1 is LNHDA and CDR2 is SQIVND (reference sequence). The CDR3 has 14 amino acids. The CDR3 here is CASSITGAGTEAFF. The CDR3 DNA reads TGTGCCAGTAGTATTACAGGGGCGGGCACTGAAGCTTTCTTT. Based on the CDR3 plus reference TRBV19 and TRBJ1-1, the full variable domain is DGGITQSPKYLFRKEGQNVTLSCEQNLNHDAMYWYRQDPGQGLRLIYYSQIVNDFQKGDIAEGYSVSREKKESFPLTVTSAQKNPTAFYLCASSITGAGTEAFFGQGTRLTVV.

The gene calls are TRBV28 and TRBJ2-5; 7 nucleotides align to TRBD1. V dropped 6 bases and J dropped 0; count of bases not matched to a gene: 10. The germline CDR1 and CDR2 sequences are MDHEN and SYDVKM. The CDR3 has 16 residues. The CDR3 sequence is CASSPNRDRNQETQYF. The CDR3 coding sequence is TGTGCCAGCAGCCCAAACCGGGACAGAAACCAAGAGACCCAGTACTTC.

The chain employs TRBV6-5 and TRBJ1-1; perhaps TRBD1 as D (5 bases). With 2 bases removed from V and 10 bases from J, the gap between germline ends came to 11 bases. Per germline, CDR1 MNHEY and CDR2 SVGAGI. The CDR3 spans 12 residues. In DNA form, the CDR3 reads TGTGCCAGCAGTTACGATAGGACACGAGCTTTCTTT. Translation: CASSYDRTRAFF.

The chain employs TRBV5-1 and TRBJ1-2; the match to TRBD1 covers 9 bases. V lost 1 base to trimming and J lost 2 bases; unmatched junction nucleotides: 3. This CDR3 comprises 15 residues. Germline lookup yields CDR1 SGHRS and CDR2 YFSETQ. CDR3 coding DNA: TGCGCCAGCAGCTTGACAGGGGGCTCCAACTATGGCTACACCTTC. It translates to CASSLTGGSNYGYTF.

The V and J genes are TRBV6-5 and TRBJ2-7; 11 nucleotides agree with TRBD1. The germline gives CDR1 MNHEY, CDR2 SVGAGI. The CDR3 is 16 amino acids. The junction had 8 bases not matched to a gene; V was cut back by 0 bases and J by 7 bases. CDR3 nucleotide sequence: TGTGCCAGCAGTTACTCTAGAGGACAGGGGGCTCGGGAGCAGTACTTC. It encodes CASSYSRGQGAREQYF.

This clone came up once. The chain carries TRBV9 and TRBJ1-4; 8 bases align to TRBD1. Germline CDR1 SGDLS, CDR2 YYNGEE. Trimming took 3 bases from V and 3 from J; bases not matched to a gene: 4. The CDR3 runs to 15 residues. This chain's CDR3 is CASSAQGGPNEKLFF. The DNA for the CDR3 is TGTGCCAGCAGCGCACAGGGGGGGCCTAATGAAAAACTGTTTTTT.

The chain joins TRBV7-2 to TRBJ2-7, with 9 bases lining up with TRBD1. Trimming took 2 bases from V and 2 from J; bases not matched to a gene: 7. This CDR3 is built from 16 residues. Germline lookup yields CDR1 SGHTA and CDR2 FQGNSA. The CDR3 loop is CASSLTGGQGPYEQYF. The DNA of the CDR3 is TGTGCCAGCAGCTTAACGGGCGGACAGGGGCCCTACGAGCAGTACTTC.

The J gene is TRBJ1-6, the V gene TRBV7-9; 9 bases fit TRBD1. The CDR3 extends over 15 amino acids. CDR1 is SEHNR, CDR2 FQNEAQ, per germline (reference sequence). V dropped 5 bases and J dropped 4; count of bases not matched to a gene: 3. The chain's CDR3 is CASSGTGTYNSPLHF. In nucleotides, the CDR3 is TGTGCCAGCAGCGGGACAGGGACATATAATTCACCCCTCCACTTT.

The genes are TRBV28 and TRBJ1-4, with D perhaps matching TRBD1 (6 bases). Germline values: CDR1 MDHEN, CDR2 SYDVKM. V was trimmed by 5 bases and J by 7 bases, leaving 17 bases between them. This CDR3 contains 15 residues. For the CDR3, the DNA is TGTGCCAGCAGTCGGGGGGGCAGGGGAGGTGAAAAACTGTTTTTT. It encodes CASSRGGRGGEKLFF.

The J gene is TRBJ2-7, the V gene TRBV7-2; D might be TRBD2 (5 bases). CDR3 length: 15 residues. Germline V gene lookup returns CDR1 SGHTA and CDR2 FQGNSA. Trimming removed 6 bases from V and 5 bases from J, with 20 bases in between. The CDR3 DNA reads as TGTGCCAGCAGTCCAGAGGGTGGGATCCAAGACGAGCAGTACTTC. Protein: CASSPEGGIQDEQYF.